This T cell receptor beta chain was captured by sequencing in a study of Graves' ophthalmopathy and Graves' hyperthyroidism. Whole-study results and caveats: A 13-signature model separated ophthalmopathy from stable hyperthyroidism, roughly 86% sensitivity, roughly 81% specificity. Among thyroid clonotypes expanded above 0.001 frequency, most also appeared in blood. In predicting ophthalmopathy progression, the model reached 70% to 71% sensitivity and 72.22% specificity.

RNA transcripts were the template, and TCR beta CDR3 regions were amplified from them. Second-round multiplex PCR came after a first-round RT-PCR that employed HTBI primers. One entry per CDR3 protein, called by TCRdb with MiXCR from the multiplex PCR reads. The sample shows hundreds of thousands of distinct CDR3 sequences, 20% to 25% of them seen only once. There are many counts of this clonotype. As yet, its antigen is unknown. Sequenced material: peripheral blood. The receptor was isolated from a woman under 30 with stable Graves' hyperthyroidism.

The CDR3, as DNA: TGTGCCAGCAGTTTAACCGACAGGTTCCTCTACGAGCAGTACTTC. Translation: CASSLTDRFLYEQYF. The genes are TRBV27 and TRBJ2-7, with a possible D match to TRBD1 (6 bases). V was shortened by 2 bases and J by 3 bases, with 14 bases between the two germline ends. The V gene's germline CDR1 is MNHEY and CDR2 SMNVEV (reference sequence). The CDR3 has 15 residues.